These 9 T cell receptor beta chains were sequenced from one sample in a study of cytomegalovirus exposure and HLA in healthy donors. The PCR was carried out with 60 Vbeta primers and 13 Jbeta primers. TCRdb's copy holds only in-frame clones and misses some; the assay was immunoSEQ multiplex PCR. The sample includes around 68,000 clones, around 74% seen only once; the top ten take more than 7%. The sequenced sample consisted of PBMCs. The source is a woman aged 30 to 39 in good health and CMV-seropositive.

The J gene is TRBJ1-4, the V gene TRBV13; 9 bases align to TRBD1. Trimming took 0 bases from V and 11 from J; bases not matched to a gene: 4. Germline V gene lookup returns CDR1 PRHDT and CDR2 FYEKMQ (reference sequence). The CDR3 is 14 residues long. The CDR3 spells CASSLGTGGEKLFF. DNA for the CDR3: TGTGCCAGCAGCTTAGGGACAGGGGGAGAGAAACTGTTTTTT.

The chain uses TRBV7-9 and TRBJ1-2, with 8 positions matching TRBD1. Germline trimming cut 5 bases from V and 3 bases from J; bases unmatched to any gene: 20. This CDR3 is built from 19 residues. Germline V gene sequence: CDR1 SEHNR, CDR2 FQNEAQ (reference sequence). DNA of the CDR3: TGTGCCAGCAGCCTCCTCCGGACAGGGTTACGGCCTCGGGACTATGGCTACACCTTC. It encodes CASSLLRTGLRPRDYGYTF.

V is TRBV7-2 and J is TRBJ1-2; TRBD1 is a possible D gene (5 bases). This CDR3 is 16 amino acids long. Trimming pared 1 base from V and 2 bases from J, leaving 14 bases between. CDR1 is SGHTA, CDR2 FQGNSA, per germline. CDR3 loop: CASSLGRGEFNYGYTF. The CDR3 nucleotides read TGTGCCAGCAGCTTAGGGAGGGGAGAATTCAACTATGGCTACACCTTC. Using reference TRBV7-2 and TRBJ1-2 for the parts outside the CDR3, the full variable domain is GAGVSQSPSNKVTEKGKDVELRCDPISGHTALYWYRQSLGQGLEFLIYFQGNSAPDKSGLPSDRFSAERTGGSVSTLTIQRTQQEDSAVYLCASSLGRGEFNYGYTFGSGTRLTVV.

This chain links TRBV7-6 with TRBJ2-2, with no clear D. The germline V and J ends were trimmed by 1 base and 2 bases, with 11 bases remaining between them. This CDR3 region has 16 residues. Germline loops: CDR1 SGHVS, CDR2 FNYEAQ. CDR3 sequence reads: CASSLGATSNTGELFF. In nucleotides, the CDR3 is TGTGCCAGCAGCTTAGGGGCTACCTCCAACACCGGGGAGCTGTTTTTT.

CDR3 in amino acids: CASSYSGANSPLHF. The CDR3 bases are TGTGCCAGCAGTTACTCAGGGGCAAATTCACCCCTCCACTTT. The rearrangement uses TRBV6-5 and TRBJ1-6; D perhaps matches TRBD1 (5 bases). Trimming cost V 0 bases and J 7 bases, with 7 bases left between them. The CDR3 is made up of 14 amino acids. Germline CDR1 reads MNHEY; CDR2 reads SVGAGI.

This chain connects TRBV5-1 to TRBJ2-1, with 9 bases lining up with TRBD2. CDR1 and CDR2 from the germline V gene are SGHRS and YFSETQ. CDR3 length: 17 amino acids. V was clipped by 4 bases and J by 2 bases; unmatched bases: 10. This chain's CDR3 is CASSVPGLATTYNEQFF. CDR3 in DNA: TGCGCCAGCAGCGTGCCGGGACTAGCAACTACCTACAATGAGCAGTTCTTC. Full variable domain (remainder filled in from reference TRBV5-1 and TRBJ2-1): KAGVTQTPRYLIKTRGQQVTLSCSPISGHRSVSWYQQTPGQGLQFLFEYFSETQRNKGNFPGRFSGRQFSNSRSEMNVSTLELGDSALYLCASSVPGLATTYNEQFFGPGTRLTVL.

This clone was counted between two and nine times. The chain links TRBV4-1 to TRBJ1-4; TRBD1 matches at 7 bases. Germline assignment: CDR1 MGHRA and CDR2 YSYEKL. The CDR3 runs to 16 residues. V gave up 4 bases and J gave up 2 bases; unmatched junction bases: 7. In DNA, the CDR3 is TGCGCCAGCAGCCCCGAGGGGGCCGGTACTAATGAAAAACTGTTTTTT. Amino acid sequence: CASSPEGAGTNEKLFF.

This chain uses TRBV20-1 with TRBJ2-7; 7 bases line up with TRBD2. J gave up 3 bases and V 8 bases, and 4 bases lay outside the gene matches. This CDR3 contains 11 residues. The germline V gene encodes CDR1 DFQATT and CDR2 SNEGSKA (reference sequence). The CDR3 is CSTRDYYEQYF. CDR3 nucleotides: TGCAGTACGAGGGACTACTACGAGCAGTACTTC.

The chain recombines TRBV19 with TRBJ1-5; the match to TRBD1 covers 7 bases. Losses at the gene ends were 2 bases for V and 1 base for J; bases not matched to a gene: 8. CDR1 is LNHDA, CDR2 SQIVND, per germline (reference sequence). The CDR3 has 17 amino acids. The CDR3, as DNA: TGTGCCAGTAGTATACGACAGGGCCAGGCGAGCAATCAGCCCCAGCATTTT. This sequence encodes CASSIRQGQASNQPQHF. Full variable domain (outside the CDR3, taken from reference TRBV19 and TRBJ1-5): DGGITQSPKYLFRKEGQNVTLSCEQNLNHDAMYWYRQDPGQGLRLIYYSQIVNDFQKGDIAEGYSVSREKKESFPLTVTSAQKNPTAFYLCASSIRQGQASNQPQHFGDGTRLSIL.